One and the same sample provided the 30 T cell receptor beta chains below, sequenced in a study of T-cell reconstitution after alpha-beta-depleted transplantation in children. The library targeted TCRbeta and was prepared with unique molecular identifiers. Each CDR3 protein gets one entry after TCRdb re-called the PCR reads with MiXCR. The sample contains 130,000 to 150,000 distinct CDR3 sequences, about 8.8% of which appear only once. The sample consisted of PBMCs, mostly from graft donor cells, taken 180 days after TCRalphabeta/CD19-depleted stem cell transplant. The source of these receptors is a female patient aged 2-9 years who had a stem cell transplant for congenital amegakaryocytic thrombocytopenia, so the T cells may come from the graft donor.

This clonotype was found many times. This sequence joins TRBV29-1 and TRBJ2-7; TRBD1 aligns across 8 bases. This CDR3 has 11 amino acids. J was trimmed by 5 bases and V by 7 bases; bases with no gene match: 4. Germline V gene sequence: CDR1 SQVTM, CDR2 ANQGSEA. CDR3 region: CSGQGLDEQYF. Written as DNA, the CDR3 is TGCAGCGGACAGGGGTTGGACGAGCAGTACTTC.

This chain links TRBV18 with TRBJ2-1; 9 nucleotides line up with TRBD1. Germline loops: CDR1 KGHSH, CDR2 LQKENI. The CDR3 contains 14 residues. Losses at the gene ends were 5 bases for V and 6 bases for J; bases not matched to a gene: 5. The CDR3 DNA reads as TGTGCCAGCTCAATAGAGACAGGGGGCAATGAGCAGTTCTTC. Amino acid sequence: CASSIETGGNEQFF.

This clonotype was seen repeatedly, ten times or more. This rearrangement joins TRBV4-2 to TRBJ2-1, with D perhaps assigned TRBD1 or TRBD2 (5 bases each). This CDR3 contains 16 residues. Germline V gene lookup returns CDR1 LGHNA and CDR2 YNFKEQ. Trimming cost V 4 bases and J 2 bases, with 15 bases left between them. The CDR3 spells CASSPQGSATYNEQFF. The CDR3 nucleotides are TGTGCCAGCAGCCCCCAGGGTAGCGCCACCTACAATGAGCAGTTCTTC.

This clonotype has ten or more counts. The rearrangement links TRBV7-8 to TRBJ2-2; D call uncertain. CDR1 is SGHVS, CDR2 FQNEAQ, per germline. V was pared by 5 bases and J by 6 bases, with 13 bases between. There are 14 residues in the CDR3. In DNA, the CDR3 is TGTGCCAGCAGCCAGCCGTATTGGGCCGGGGAGCTGTTTTTT. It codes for CASSQPYWAGELFF.

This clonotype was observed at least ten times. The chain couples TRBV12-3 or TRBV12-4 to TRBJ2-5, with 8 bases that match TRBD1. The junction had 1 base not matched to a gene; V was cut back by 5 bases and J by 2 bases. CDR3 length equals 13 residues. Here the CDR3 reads CASSRTGQETQYF. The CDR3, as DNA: TGTGCCAGCAGTAGGACAGGGCAAGAGACCCAGTACTTC.

CDR3 DNA: TGTGCCAGCAGCCCATTGAGCGGACAGGGGGCTTACGAGCAGTACTTC. Its protein product is CASSPLSGQGAYEQYF. The genes are TRBV7-9 and TRBJ2-7, with 11 bases lining up with TRBD1. Germline assignment: CDR1 SEHNR and CDR2 FQNEAQ (reference sequence). V lost 5 bases, J lost 4 bases, and 10 bases stayed unmatched. The CDR3 has 16 amino acids.

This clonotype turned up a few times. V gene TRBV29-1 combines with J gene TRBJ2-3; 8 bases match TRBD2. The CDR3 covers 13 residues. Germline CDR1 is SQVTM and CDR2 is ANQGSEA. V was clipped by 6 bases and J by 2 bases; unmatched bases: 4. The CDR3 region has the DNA TGCAGCGTGGTAGCGGGGAACACAGATACGCAGTATTTT. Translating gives CSVVAGNTDTQYF.

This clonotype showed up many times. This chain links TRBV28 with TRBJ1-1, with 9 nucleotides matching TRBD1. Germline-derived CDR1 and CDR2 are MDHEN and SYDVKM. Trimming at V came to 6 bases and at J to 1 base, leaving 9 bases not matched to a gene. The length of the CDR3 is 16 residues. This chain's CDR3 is CASSHTGTGPNTEAFF. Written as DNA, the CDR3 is TGTGCCAGCAGCCATACCGGGACAGGGCCGAACACTGAAGCTTTCTTT.

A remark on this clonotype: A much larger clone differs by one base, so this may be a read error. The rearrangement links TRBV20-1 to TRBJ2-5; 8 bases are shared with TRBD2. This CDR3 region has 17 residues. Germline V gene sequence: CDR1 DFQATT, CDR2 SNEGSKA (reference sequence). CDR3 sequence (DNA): TGCAGTGCTAGAGCAAGATATAGCGGGGCCCTCCAAGAGACCCCGTACTTC. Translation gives CSARARYSGALQETPYF.

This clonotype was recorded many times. The CDR3 nucleotides are TGTGCCACCAGTGATCAAGCGGGGACTAGCACAGATACGCAGTATTTT. Translation gives CATSDQAGTSTDTQYF. V usage is TRBV24-1 and J usage is TRBJ2-3, with 7 bases lining up with TRBD2. After removal of 3 bases from V and 0 bases from J, the junction contained 5 bases not matched to a gene. The CDR3 extends over 16 amino acids. Per germline, CDR1 KGHDR and CDR2 SFDVKD.

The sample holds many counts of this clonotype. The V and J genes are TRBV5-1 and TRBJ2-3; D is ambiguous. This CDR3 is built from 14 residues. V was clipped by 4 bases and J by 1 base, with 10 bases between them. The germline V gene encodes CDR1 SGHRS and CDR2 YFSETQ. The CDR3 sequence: CASSPFLGTDTQYF. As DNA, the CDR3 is TGCGCCAGCAGCCCATTCTTAGGCACAGATACGCAGTATTTT.

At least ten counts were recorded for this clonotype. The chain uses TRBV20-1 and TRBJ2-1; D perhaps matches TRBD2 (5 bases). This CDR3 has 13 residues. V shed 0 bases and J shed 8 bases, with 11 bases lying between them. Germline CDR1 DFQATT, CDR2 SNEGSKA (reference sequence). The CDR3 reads CSARDSLDYEQFF. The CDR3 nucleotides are TGCAGTGCTAGAGACTCCTTGGACTATGAGCAGTTCTTC.

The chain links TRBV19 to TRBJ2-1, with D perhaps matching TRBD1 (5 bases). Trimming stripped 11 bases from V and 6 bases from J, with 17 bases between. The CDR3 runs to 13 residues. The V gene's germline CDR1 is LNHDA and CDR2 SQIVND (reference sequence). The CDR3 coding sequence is TGTGCCTCCAATCAGGGCCCTAGCAATGAGCAGTTCTTC. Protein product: CASNQGPSNEQFF.

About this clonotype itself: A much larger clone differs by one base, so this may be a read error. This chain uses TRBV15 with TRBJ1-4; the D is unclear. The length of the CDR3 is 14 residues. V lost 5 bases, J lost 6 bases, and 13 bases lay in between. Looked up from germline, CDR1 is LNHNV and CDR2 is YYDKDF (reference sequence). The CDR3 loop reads CATSVRLTDEKLFF. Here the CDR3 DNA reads TGTGCCACCAGCGTGCGCCTTACTGATGAAAAACTGTTTTTT.

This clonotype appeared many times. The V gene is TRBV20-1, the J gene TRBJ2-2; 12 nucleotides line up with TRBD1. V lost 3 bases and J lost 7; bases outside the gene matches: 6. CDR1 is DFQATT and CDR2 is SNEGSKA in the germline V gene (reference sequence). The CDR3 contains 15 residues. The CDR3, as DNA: TGCAGTGCTAGCCCGGGACAGGGGGCTCACGGGGAGCTGTTTTTT. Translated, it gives CSASPGQGAHGELFF.

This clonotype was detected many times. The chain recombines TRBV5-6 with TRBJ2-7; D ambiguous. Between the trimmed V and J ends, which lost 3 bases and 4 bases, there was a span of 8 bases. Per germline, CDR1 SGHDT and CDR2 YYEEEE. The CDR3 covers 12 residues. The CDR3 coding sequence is TGTGCCAGCAGCTATCAGGCTTACGAGCAGTACTTC. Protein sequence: CASSYQAYEQYF.

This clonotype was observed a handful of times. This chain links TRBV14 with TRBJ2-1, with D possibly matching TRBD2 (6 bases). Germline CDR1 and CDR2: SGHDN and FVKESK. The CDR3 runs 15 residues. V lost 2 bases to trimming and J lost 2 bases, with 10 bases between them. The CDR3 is CASSQFGGPYNEQFF. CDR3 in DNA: TGTGCCAGCAGCCAATTCGGGGGTCCCTACAATGAGCAGTTCTTC. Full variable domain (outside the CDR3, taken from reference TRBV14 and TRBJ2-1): EAGVTQFPSHSVIEKGQTVTLRCDPISGHDNLYWYRRVMGKEIKFLLHFVKESKQDESGMPNNRFLAERTGGTYSTLKVQPAELEDSGVYFCASSQFGGPYNEQFFGPGTRLTVL.

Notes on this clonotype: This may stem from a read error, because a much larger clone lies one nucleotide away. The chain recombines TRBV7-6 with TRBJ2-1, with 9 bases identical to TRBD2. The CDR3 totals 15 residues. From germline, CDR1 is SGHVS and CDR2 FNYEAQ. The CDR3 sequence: CASSLVAAGGNERFF. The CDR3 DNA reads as TGTGCCAGCAGCTTAGTGGCAGCGGGAGGCAATGAGCGGTTCTTC.

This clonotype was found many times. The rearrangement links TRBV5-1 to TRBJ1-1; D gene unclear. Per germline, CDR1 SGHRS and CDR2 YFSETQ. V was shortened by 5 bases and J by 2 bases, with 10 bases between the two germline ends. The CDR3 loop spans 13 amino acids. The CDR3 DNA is TGCGCCAGCAGGTCAGGAGGTAACACTGAAGCTTTCTTT. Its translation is CASRSGGNTEAFF.

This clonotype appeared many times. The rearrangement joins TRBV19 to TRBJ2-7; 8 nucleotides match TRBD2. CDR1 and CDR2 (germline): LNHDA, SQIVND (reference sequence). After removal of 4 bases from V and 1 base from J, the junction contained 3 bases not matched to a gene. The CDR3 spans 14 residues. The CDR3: CASSKTSDSYEQYF. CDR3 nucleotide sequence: TGTGCCAGTAGTAAGACTAGCGATTCCTACGAGCAGTACTTC.

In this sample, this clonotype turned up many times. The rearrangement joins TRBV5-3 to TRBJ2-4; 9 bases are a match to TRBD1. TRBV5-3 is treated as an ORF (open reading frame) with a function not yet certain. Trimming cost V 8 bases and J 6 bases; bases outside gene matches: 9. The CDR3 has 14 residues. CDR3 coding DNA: TGTGCCAGCTTCCGGGACAGGGATACAAACATTCAGTACTTC. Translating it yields CASFRDRDTNIQYF.

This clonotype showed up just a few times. CDR3 nucleotide sequence: TGTGCCAGCAGCCACAAGAATGTAGCGGGGCTGCGGGGTCTAGGCACAGATACGCAGTATTTT. Protein sequence: CASSHKNVAGLRGLGTDTQYF. The V and J genes are TRBV4-2 and TRBJ2-3; 8 bases fit TRBD2. CDR1 and CDR2 (germline): LGHNA, YNFKEQ. The V gene end was trimmed by 3 bases and the J gene end by 1 base; junction bases not matched to a gene: 21. This CDR3 comprises 21 residues.

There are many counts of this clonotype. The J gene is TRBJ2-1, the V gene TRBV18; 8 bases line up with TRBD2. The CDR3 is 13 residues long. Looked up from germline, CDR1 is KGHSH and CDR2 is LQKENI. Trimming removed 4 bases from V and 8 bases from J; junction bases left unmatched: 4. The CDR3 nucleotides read TGTGCCAGCTCACGTGGACTAGCCGATGAGCAGTTCTTC. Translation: CASSRGLADEQFF.

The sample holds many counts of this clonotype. The CDR3 region has the DNA TGTGCCATCGGGAGCGCGTCCACCCTCGGGGATACGCAGTATTTT. Translating gives CAIGSASTLGDTQYF. This chain connects TRBV10-3 to TRBJ2-3, with TRBD2 as a possible D gene (5 bases). The CDR3 spans 15 residues. Germline assignment: CDR1 ENHRY and CDR2 SYGVKD. Trimming took off 8 bases at V and 6 bases at J, with 21 bases between the two ends.

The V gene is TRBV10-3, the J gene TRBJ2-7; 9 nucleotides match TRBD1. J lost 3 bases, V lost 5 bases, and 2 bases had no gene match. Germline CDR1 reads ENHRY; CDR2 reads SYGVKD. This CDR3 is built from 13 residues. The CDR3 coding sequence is TGTGCCATCAGTCGACAGGGGGGCTACGAGCAGTACTTC. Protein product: CAISRQGGYEQYF.

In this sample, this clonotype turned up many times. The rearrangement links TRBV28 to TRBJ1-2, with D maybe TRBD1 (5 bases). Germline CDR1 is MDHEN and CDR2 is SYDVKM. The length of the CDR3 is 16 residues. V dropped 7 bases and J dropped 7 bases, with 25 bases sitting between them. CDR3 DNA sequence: TGTGCCAGCACGGCCGGACACTCAAAGATCTCGGCTGGCTACACCTTC. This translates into CASTAGHSKISAGYTF.

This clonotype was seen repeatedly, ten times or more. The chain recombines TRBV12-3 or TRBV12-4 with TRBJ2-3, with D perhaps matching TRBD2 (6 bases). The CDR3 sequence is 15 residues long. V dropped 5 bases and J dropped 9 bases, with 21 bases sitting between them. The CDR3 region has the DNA TGTGCCAGCAGTCTCTTAGCGGCTCACCCGGGGACGCAGTATTTT. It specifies CASSLLAAHPGTQYF.

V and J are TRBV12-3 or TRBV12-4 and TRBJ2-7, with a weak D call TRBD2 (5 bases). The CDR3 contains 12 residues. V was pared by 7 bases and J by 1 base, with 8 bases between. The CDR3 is CASKGGSYEQYF. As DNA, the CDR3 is TGTGCCAGCAAAGGAGGATCCTACGAGCAGTACTTC.

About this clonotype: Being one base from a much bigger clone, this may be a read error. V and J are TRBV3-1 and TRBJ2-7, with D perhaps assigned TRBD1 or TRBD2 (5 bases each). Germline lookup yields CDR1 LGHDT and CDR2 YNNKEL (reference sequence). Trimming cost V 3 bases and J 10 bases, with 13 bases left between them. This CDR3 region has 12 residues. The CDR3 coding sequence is TGTGCCAGCAGCCACAGGGAGTGCGACCAGTACTTC. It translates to CASSHRECDQYF.

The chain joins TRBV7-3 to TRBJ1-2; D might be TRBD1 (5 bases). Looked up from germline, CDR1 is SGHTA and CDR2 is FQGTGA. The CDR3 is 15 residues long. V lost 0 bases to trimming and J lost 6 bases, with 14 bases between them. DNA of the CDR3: TGTGCCAGCAGCTTAACGGGGCCCGAGGGCCATGGCTACACCTTC. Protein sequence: CASSLTGPEGHGYTF.